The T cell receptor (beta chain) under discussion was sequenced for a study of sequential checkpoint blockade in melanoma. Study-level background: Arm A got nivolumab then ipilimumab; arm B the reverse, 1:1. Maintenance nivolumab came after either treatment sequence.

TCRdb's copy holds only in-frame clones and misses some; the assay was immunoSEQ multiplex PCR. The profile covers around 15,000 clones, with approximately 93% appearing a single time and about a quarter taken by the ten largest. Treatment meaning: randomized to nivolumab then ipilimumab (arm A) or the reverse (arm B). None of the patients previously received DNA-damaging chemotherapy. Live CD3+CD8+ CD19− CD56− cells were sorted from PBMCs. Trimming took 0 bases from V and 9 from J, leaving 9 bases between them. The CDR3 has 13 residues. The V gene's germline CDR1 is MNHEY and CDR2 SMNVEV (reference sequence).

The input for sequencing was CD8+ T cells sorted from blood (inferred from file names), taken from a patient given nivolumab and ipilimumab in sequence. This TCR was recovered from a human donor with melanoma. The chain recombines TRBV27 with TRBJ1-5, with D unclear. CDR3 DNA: TGTGCCAGCAGTTTATCTCCAATGTGGCCCCAGCATTTT. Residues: CASSLSPMWPQHF.